This TCR beta chain was found in a study of radiotherapy plus CTLA-4 blockade in lung cancer. The method was immunoSEQ multiplex PCR; TCRdb's version includes in-frame clones alone and lacks a portion of them. The table records tens of thousands of clones, around 90% of them present only once. Germline V gene data show CDR1 as LNHDA and CDR2 as SQIVND (reference sequence). This CDR3 comprises 14 residues. The V gene end was trimmed by 7 bases and the J gene end by 3 bases; junction bases not matched to a gene: 7. The TCR originated in a human donor with non-small cell lung cancer that progressed on radiotherapy plus ipilimumab. The chain recombines TRBV19 with TRBJ2-7; 9 nucleotides line up with TRBD1. Sequenced here: peripheral blood, sampled from a patient treated with radiotherapy plus ipilimumab. CDR3 DNA sequence: TGTGCCAGTACGCCGGGACAGGGCTACTACGAGCAGTACTTC. Residues: CASTPGQGYYEQYF. Together with reference TRBV19 and TRBJ2-7, the CDR3 gives the full variable domain: DGGITQSPKYLFRKEGQNVTLSCEQNLNHDAMYWYRQDPGQGLRLIYYSQIVNDFQKGDIAEGYSVSREKKESFPLTVTSAQKNPTAFYLCASTPGQGYYEQYFGPGTRLTVT.